The 15 T cell receptor beta chains below were found in one sample sequenced in a study of OX40 agonist ivuxolimab in advanced cancers. Generated by immunoSEQ multiplex PCR, the TCRdb table keeps only in-frame clones and is missing some. Of around 82,000 clones in the sample, about 89% were seen once. The sequencing here drew on CD4+ or CD8+ T cells sorted from blood, taken in a trial of the OX40 agonist ivuxolimab. The receptors come from an adult with an advanced solid tumor such as melanoma, head and neck, liver or kidney cancer.

The chain recombines TRBV9 with TRBJ1-3; D gene ambiguous. The CDR3 totals 14 residues. Germline values: CDR1 SGDLS, CDR2 YYNGEE. The V end was cut by 0 bases, the J end by 2 bases, with 6 bases between. CDR3 protein: CASSVGSTGNTIYF. The CDR3 nucleotides are TGTGCCAGCAGCGTAGGGAGTACTGGAAACACCATATATTTT.

The chain employs TRBV7-9 and TRBJ2-1; TRBD2 is a possible D gene (6 bases). Trimming shortened V by 5 bases and J by 7 bases, and 18 bases separated the two germline ends. The CDR3 sequence is 15 residues long. The germline gives CDR1 SEHNR, CDR2 FQNEAQ (reference sequence). CDR3 loop: CASSPTRGYLNEQFF. The CDR3 DNA sequence: TGTGCCAGCAGCCCGACTAGAGGGTATCTAAATGAGCAGTTCTTC.

V usage is TRBV7-9 and J usage is TRBJ2-3; D uncertain. Germline V lookup: CDR1 SEHNR, CDR2 FQNEAQ (reference sequence). V dropped 3 bases and J dropped 6 bases, with 4 bases sitting between them. This CDR3 comprises 11 residues. The CDR3 loop is CASSFPDTQYF. In DNA, the CDR3 is TGTGCCAGCAGCTTCCCGGATACGCAGTATTTT.

The CDR3 coding sequence is TGTGCCAGCAGCGTAGATGGGGCTAGTTTCACAGATACGCAGTATTTT. Its protein product is CASSVDGASFTDTQYF. The chain combines TRBV9 with TRBJ2-3, with a tentative D call TRBD1 (5 bases). The germline CDR1 and CDR2 sequences are SGDLS and YYNGEE. V lost 0 bases, J lost 2 bases, and 13 bases lay in between. The CDR3 spans 16 residues.

This chain connects TRBV7-6 to TRBJ2-7; D might be TRBD1 (6 bases). Germline V gene data show CDR1 as SGHVS and CDR2 as FNYEAQ. V lost 3 bases, J lost 1 base, and 10 bases lay in between. This CDR3 is built from 14 residues. This chain's CDR3 is CASSLDRISYEQYF. The CDR3 coding sequence is TGTGCCAGCAGCTTGGACAGAATTTCCTACGAGCAGTACTTC. The complete variable domain, with remaining parts taken from reference TRBV7-6 and TRBJ2-7, reads GAGVSQSPRYKVTKRGQDVALRCDPISGHVSLYWYRQALGQGPEFLTYFNYEAQQDKSGLPNDRFSAERPEGSISTLTIQRTEQRDSAMYRCASSLDRISYEQYFGPGTRLTVT.

This chain links TRBV6-1 with TRBJ2-3; no clear D gene. The CDR3 covers 14 residues. V was trimmed by 1 base and J by 2 bases, leaving 7 bases between them. Per germline, CDR1 MNHNS and CDR2 SASEGT. The CDR3: CASSEVAPTDTQYF. The DNA for the CDR3 is TGTGCCAGCAGTGAAGTTGCCCCCACAGATACGCAGTATTTT.

On this clone: A single base separates this from a much larger clone, so it may be a read error. The CDR3 coding sequence is TGTGCCAGCAGCTTCCGGGACAGCTTCTACGAGCAGTACTTC. Amino acid sequence: CASSFRDSFYEQYF. The V gene is TRBV11-3, the J gene TRBJ2-7; 7 nucleotides align to TRBD1. The CDR3 sequence is 14 residues long. Trimming took 3 bases from V and 3 from J; bases not matched to a gene: 5. Germline V CDR1 and CDR2: SGHNT, YENEEA.

V and J are TRBV28 and TRBJ2-3, with 9 bases that match TRBD1. CDR1 MDHEN and CDR2 SYDVKM come from the germline V gene. CDR3 size: 15 residues. After removal of 4 bases from V and 2 bases from J, the junction contained 4 bases not matched to a gene. The CDR3 region has the DNA TGTGCCAGCAGTTCCCGGGACAGGGCCACAGATACGCAGTATTTT. It yields the protein CASSSRDRATDTQYF.

This chain connects TRBV11-3 to TRBJ1-4; D is unclear. Trimming took off 0 bases at V and 4 bases at J, with 9 bases between the two ends. This CDR3 has 15 residues. Per germline, CDR1 SGHNT and CDR2 YENEEA. The CDR3 nucleotides read TGTGCCAGCAGCTTAGACCGGAGCGATAATGAAAAACTGTTTTTT. Encoded protein: CASSLDRSDNEKLFF. The full variable domain, in which reference TRBV11-3 and TRBJ1-4 provide the parts outside the CDR3, is EAGVVQSPRYKIIEKKQPVAFWCNPISGHNTLYWYLQNLGQGPELLIRYENEEAVDDSQLPKDRFSAERLKGVDSTLKIQPAELGDSAVYLCASSLDRSDNEKLFFGSGTQLSVL.

This clone was seen just once. The rearrangement links TRBV30 to TRBJ1-1; D is undetermined. The CDR3 consists of 17 residues. Germline V gene sequence: CDR1 GTSNPN, CDR2 SVGIG (reference sequence). V dropped 0 bases and J dropped 4 bases, with 21 bases sitting between them. The CDR3 bases are TGTGCCTGGAGTGTACAGCGGGTGGTGGCCGAACTCACTGAAGCTTTCTTT. Translation: CAWSVQRVVAELTEAFF.

V gene TRBV9 combines with J gene TRBJ2-5; D is perhaps TRBD2 (5 bases). The germline V gene encodes CDR1 SGDLS and CDR2 YYNGEE. The V and J ends lost 0 bases and 5 bases respectively, with 14 bases between them. The CDR3 contains 15 residues. DNA of the CDR3: TGTGCCAGCAGCGTAGTCGGTACTAGTGAGGAGACCCAGTACTTC. Translating gives CASSVVGTSEETQYF.

V and J are TRBV27 and TRBJ2-7; 8 bases line up with TRBD2. The CDR3 consists of 14 residues. Germline trimming cut 2 bases from V and 5 bases from J; bases unmatched to any gene: 5. Germline CDR1 MNHEY, CDR2 SMNVEV (reference sequence). The CDR3 bases are TGTGCCAGCAGTTTAATGGCGGGAGGCGACGAGCAGTACTTC. Translation: CASSLMAGGDEQYF.

The genes are TRBV5-1 and TRBJ2-3, with 7 bases identical to TRBD2. V lost 2 bases to trimming and J lost 5 bases; unmatched junction nucleotides: 8. Germline CDR1 and CDR2: SGHRS and YFSETQ. CDR3 length equals 15 residues. The CDR3 DNA sequence: TGCGCCAGCAGCTTAGGCGGGAGTGGTATAGATACGCAGTATTTT. Amino acids: CASSLGGSGIDTQYF.

This chain uses TRBV13 with TRBJ2-7; D gene uncertain. The germline V gene has CDR1 PRHDT and CDR2 FYEKMQ (reference sequence). The V gene lost 3 bases and the J gene lost 7 bases, with 16 bases spanning the gap. CDR3 size: 14 residues. The CDR3 nucleotides read TGTGCCAGCAGCTTGGGCAGGCCGGTTGTTGAGCAGTACTTC. Translating it yields CASSLGRPVVEQYF.

V gene TRBV7-2 combines with J gene TRBJ1-2; D unresolved. In germline, CDR1 is SGHTA, CDR2 FQGNSA. Trimming took 1 base from V and 12 from J, leaving 18 bases between them. The CDR3 contains 14 residues. Here the CDR3 reads CASSLDRLGRVNTF. CDR3 bases: TGTGCCAGCAGCTTAGATAGGCTGGGCCGCGTGAACACCTTC.